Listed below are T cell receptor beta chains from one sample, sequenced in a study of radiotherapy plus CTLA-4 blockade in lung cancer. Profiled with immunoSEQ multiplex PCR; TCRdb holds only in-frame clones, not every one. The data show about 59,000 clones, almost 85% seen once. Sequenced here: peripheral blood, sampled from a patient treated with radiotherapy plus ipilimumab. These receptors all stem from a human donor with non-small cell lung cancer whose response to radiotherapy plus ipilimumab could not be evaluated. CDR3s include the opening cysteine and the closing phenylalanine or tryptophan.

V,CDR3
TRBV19,CASSRDRGPPNEKLFF
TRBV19,CASSVLYQPQHF
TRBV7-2,CASSLGGPTDTQYF
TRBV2,CASSVDRGANTEAFF
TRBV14,CASSQDHGAGGRTEAFF
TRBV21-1,CASSTIAGGSGTDTQYF
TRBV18,CASSGQSLSRDTQYF
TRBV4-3,CASSQERAVQQFF
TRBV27,CASSFTGNNQPQHF
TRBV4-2,CASSQSGTSGTGELFF
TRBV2,CACHRDREETQYF
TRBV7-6,CASSLEQANTEAFF
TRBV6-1,CASSESGLPEQFF
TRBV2,CASSDPSTDTQYF
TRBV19,CASSIGGSGEQFF
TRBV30,CAWSPLTGGSYEQYF
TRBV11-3,CASSFGTGGGNTIYF
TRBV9,CASSPRQGWNTIYF
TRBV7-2,CASSFSSGRIPYEQYF
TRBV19,CASTDFWDREGSPLHF
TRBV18,CASSPSYDQPQHF
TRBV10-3,CAISDQMGQGGYGYTF
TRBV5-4,CASSWGGRSQETQYF
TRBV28,CASSSVGTAGNTIYF
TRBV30,CAWKWGGRAASEQFF
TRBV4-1,CASSRGLAGLYEQYF
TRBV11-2,CASSLVVRGTGTQYF
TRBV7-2,CASNGQGFTDTQYF
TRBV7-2,CASSLLVGRGYGYTF
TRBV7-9,CASSLGRQGAYEQYF
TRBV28,CASSSPSTGGFKGYTF
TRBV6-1,CASSDARDRPGGGYTF
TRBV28,CASSLFRLAGEYEQYF
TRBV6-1,CASSPGTPGELFF
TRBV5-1,CASSPGGDTEAFF
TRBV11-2,CASSFTRAGSYNEQFF
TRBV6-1,CASFPARGSHQPQHF
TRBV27,CASSASGVNTEAFF
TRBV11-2,CASRALRGLNTEAFF
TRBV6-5,CASSEYSFYEQYF
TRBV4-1,CASSPLAGGLETQYF
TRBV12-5,CASGGQGGPSYEQYF
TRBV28,CASSFSRRGAYEQYF
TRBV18,CASSEPAGNTEAFF